This is a list of T cell receptor beta chains from one sample in a study of Tregs in tolerant kidney transplant recipients. The repertoire was sequenced with immunoSEQ multiplex PCR; TCRdb's copy has only in-frame clones and lacks some. The sample records tens of thousands of clones, more than 85% being singletons. The starting material was CD4+ T cells from blood (PBMCs), obtained 12 months after the transplant. These receptor sequences come from a human patient who received a combined kidney and bone marrow transplant. The graft donor may have given rise to some T cells. Each CDR3 is given with its conserved first and last residue. Each record gives: clone size, V gene, J gene, D gene, CDR3 protein, CDR3 DNA. The D gene is left open where the match is weak. Not all rows give a size; the values are once, few, many and, for expanded clones, a class.

>-|TRBV29-1|TRBJ1-2|TRBD1
CSVTQGARGYTF
TGCAGCGTTACCCAGGGGGCGCGGGGCTACACCTTC
>few|TRBV12-2|TRBJ2-7|-
CASRSSHGLLPYEQYF
TGTGCAAGTCGTTCCAGCCACGGACTGCTACCCTACGAGCAGTACTTC
>-|TRBV7-9|TRBJ2-1|TRBD2
CASSLRGSGSSYNEQFF
TGTGCCAGCAGCTTAAGGGGGAGCGGGAGCAGCTACAATGAGCAGTTCTTC
>-|TRBV19|TRBJ2-5|TRBD2
CASSTGLEGPQYF
TGTGCCAGTAGTACGGGACTAGAAGGGCCCCAGTACTTC
>-|TRBV19|TRBJ2-7|-
CASSQFAIRDEQYF
TGTGCCAGTTCCCAGTTTGCCATCCGGGACGAGCAGTACTTC
>once|TRBV6-5|TRBJ1-6|TRBD1
CASKGVRGNSPLHF
TGTGCCAGCAAGGGGGTCAGGGGGAATTCACCCCTCCACTTT
>-|TRBV10-3|TRBJ1-2|-
CAISEDGQHYGYTF
TGTGCCATCAGTGAGGACGGACAGCACTATGGCTACACCTTC
>-|TRBV7-8|TRBJ1-5|-
CASSVHRVHGRYSNQPQHF
TGTGCCAGCAGCGTTCACCGGGTCCATGGGAGGTATAGCAATCAGCCCCAGCATTTT
>-|TRBV15|TRBJ1-5|-
CATSRDRGGKNQPQHF
TGTGCCACCAGCAGAGATAGGGGGGGCAAGAATCAGCCCCAGCATTTT
>-|TRBV4-1|TRBJ1-4|-
CASSQGVVPEGKLFF
TGCGCCAGCAGCCAAGGTGTTGTCCCGGAGGGAAAACTGTTTTTT
>-|TRBV19|TRBJ2-2|-
CASSIATVRVGELFF
TGTGCCAGTAGTATAGCGACAGTAAGGGTTGGGGAGCTGTTTTTT
>-|TRBV7-2|TRBJ2-3|TRBD2
CASSTPGTSGGADTQYF
TGTGCCAGCAGCACCCCCGGGACTAGCGGGGGGGCGGATACGCAGTATTTT
>-|TRBV11-2|TRBJ2-1|-
CASRKVTGLRLQFF
TGTGCCAGCAGAAAAGTGACAGGCCTCCGGCTGCAGTTCTTC
>-|TRBV7-2|TRBJ1-5|-
CASSLGTVINQPQHF
TGTGCCAGCAGCTTAGGGACAGTGATCAATCAGCCCCAGCATTTT
>once|TRBV7-6|TRBJ2-6|-
CASSRLGSGANVLTF
TGTGCCAGCAGCCGACTAGGGTCTGGGGCCAACGTCCTGACTTTC
>-|TRBV28|TRBJ1-5|-
CASSPQGHSNQPQHF
TGTGCCAGCAGCCCACAGGGACATAGCAATCAGCCCCAGCATTTT
>-|TRBV2|TRBJ2-5|-
CASSEDGRGETQYF
TGTGCCAGCAGTGAAGACGGGCGAGGGGAGACCCAGTACTTC
>-|TRBV5-4|TRBJ2-3|TRBD1
CASSLKKQGIDTQYF
TGTGCCAGCAGCCTAAAAAAACAGGGGATTGATACGCAGTATTTT
>-|TRBV20-1|TRBJ2-4|-
CGGHIMDIQYF
TGCGGGGGACATATCATGGACATTCAGTACTTC